This TCR beta chain was retrieved from a study of regulatory T cells in long-lasting Graves disease. Broader study findings: Limited sample numbers may have lowered accuracy. Newly diagnosed Graves' patients exceeded persistent ones in TCR diversity.

There are 12 residues in the CDR3. Germline V gene sequence: CDR1 DFQATT, CDR2 SNEGSKA (reference sequence). About this clonotype itself: Its specificity is unknown.

Documented time point: persistent/refractory GD, antithyroid drugs over 5 years with positive TRAb. From RNA extracted from PBMCs, the TCR library was made. The authors diagnosed Graves' disease using American Thyroid Association guidelines. Peripheral blood, at roughly 10 milliliters, went into EDTA tubes. Arm-PCR of CDR3 regions and iRepertoire HTBI primers were used to build TCR beta libraries. TCRdb reprocessed the multiplex PCR reads with MiXCR, giving one entry per CDR3 protein. The table shows 400,000 to 500,000 distinct CDR3 sequences, with around 21% occurring only once. J is TRBJ2-7 and V is TRBV20-1; 7 bases are a match to TRBD2. Sample: peripheral blood mononuclear cells (PBMCs), taken when the disease was refractory, from a patient treated with antithyroid drugs. This receptor was taken from a female donor with Graves disease. CDR3 region: CSRDYLSYEQYF. The CDR3, as DNA: TGCAGCCGGGACTACCTGTCCTACGAGCAGTACTTC.